These 24 T cell receptor beta chains share one sample of origin, sequenced in a study of T cell repertoires in cytomegalovirus infection. TCRdb reprocessed the reads with MiXCR, giving one entry per CDR3 protein. Here the sample spans around 530,000 distinct CDR3 sequences, 16% being singletons. What was sequenced was CD8+ T cells from PBMCs. All receptors come from a human donor in good health (CMV status not recorded). Some clones in this sample may be carry-over from other donors' samples.

J is TRBJ2-2 and V is TRBV10-3, with 8 positions matching TRBD1. The CDR3 sequence is 16 residues long. Germline V gene lookup returns CDR1 ENHRY and CDR2 SYGVKD. V shed 1 base and J 4 bases; nucleotides not matched to a gene: 5. CDR3 sequence (DNA): TGTGCCATCAGTGAGTTGGGACAGGTTACCACCGGGGAGCTGTTTTTT. Encoded protein: CAISELGQVTTGELFF.

There are a few counts of this clonotype. The rearrangement links TRBV6-6 to TRBJ1-5; no firm D call. CDR1 and CDR2 (germline): MNHNY, SVGAGI (reference sequence). The CDR3 has 15 amino acids. V was trimmed by 4 bases and J by 8 bases, leaving 18 bases between them. Here the CDR3 reads CASSSSVGGRKPQHF. The DNA for the CDR3 is TGTGCCAGCAGTTCCTCCGTAGGAGGTAGGAAGCCCCAGCATTTT.

This clonotype turned up a few times. The rearrangement uses TRBV4-1 and TRBJ1-1, with 7 bases identical to TRBD1. CDR3 length equals 14 residues. In germline, CDR1 is MGHRA, CDR2 YSYEKL. Losses at the gene ends were 1 base for V and 12 bases for J; bases not matched to a gene: 11. Written as DNA, the CDR3 is TGCGCCAGCAGCCAAGTTTCCGGGACAGCGGAAACTTTCTTT. This translates into CASSQVSGTAETFF.

This clonotype was picked up a small number of times. The DNA for the CDR3 is TGCGCCAGCAGTGACCTTGCCCGGACAGGGTGGGAGACCCAGTACTTC. Its translation: CASSDLARTGWETQYF. The chain couples TRBV10-2 to TRBJ2-5, with TRBD1 matching over 8 bases. The CDR3 runs 16 residues. With V trimmed by 3 bases and J by 5 bases, 11 bases remained unmatched. CDR1 is WSHSY, CDR2 SAAADI, per germline.

The chain combines TRBV15 with TRBJ2-7; the match to TRBD2 covers 14 bases. The CDR3 length is 17 residues. Germline V gene data show CDR1 as LNHNV and CDR2 as YYDKDF (reference sequence). V gave up 1 base and J gave up 5 bases; unmatched junction bases: 7. CDR3 residues: CATSRGLAGGPGHEQYF. The CDR3 DNA is TGTGCCACCAGCAGAGGACTAGCGGGAGGGCCCGGTCACGAGCAGTACTTC.

This clonotype was seen many times. DNA of the CDR3: TGTGCCAGCAGCTTAGGATTAGGACTGAACACTGAAGCTTTCTTT. The encoded protein is CASSLGLGLNTEAFF. The chain combines TRBV11-2 with TRBJ1-1, with unresolved D. V shed 1 base and J shed 0 bases, with 9 bases lying between them. The CDR3 length is 15 residues. Germline values: CDR1 SGHAT, CDR2 FQNNGV.

This chain joins TRBV20-1 and TRBJ1-6, with D maybe TRBD1 (5 bases). Trimming removed 3 bases at V and 6 bases at J, with 18 bases between. The CDR3 totals 16 residues. Per germline, CDR1 DFQATT and CDR2 SNEGSKA (reference sequence). CDR3: CSASNLAAGGNSPLHF. The CDR3 nucleotides read TGCAGTGCTAGTAACCTGGCCGCCGGGGGTAATTCACCCCTCCACTTT.

A note on this clonotype: A much larger clone is a single base away; this may be a read error. The rearrangement joins TRBV10-3 to TRBJ2-7; 7 bases agree with TRBD1. The V and J ends lost 8 bases and 3 bases, in that order; junction bases with no gene match: 13. Germline CDR1 is ENHRY and CDR2 is SYGVKD. CDR3 length equals 15 residues. The CDR3 DNA is TGTGCCATCTCCACCACCACTCGGGACAGCTACGAGCAGTACTTC. It translates to CAISTTTRDSYEQYF.

This clonotype has ten or more counts. This chain's CDR3 is CASSSRGPRRDEQFF. CDR3 sequence (DNA): TGTGCCAGCAGCTCGCGGGGGCCCCGCCGTGATGAGCAGTTCTTC. The V call is TRBV7-6, the J call TRBJ2-1; D is perhaps TRBD2 (7 bases). The CDR3 loop spans 15 amino acids. Germline assignment: CDR1 SGHVS and CDR2 FNYEAQ. V shed 4 bases and J shed 8 bases, with 18 bases lying between them.

The genes are TRBV7-3 and TRBJ2-5, with 9 bases lining up with TRBD1. The germline gives CDR1 SGHTA, CDR2 FQGTGA. The CDR3 sequence is 16 residues long. Losses at the gene ends were 5 bases for V and 4 bases for J; bases not matched to a gene: 11. The CDR3 spells CASSRTGGAGGETQYF. The CDR3 bases are TGTGCCAGCAGCCGAACAGGGGGCGCCGGAGGAGAGACCCAGTACTTC.

The genes are TRBV5-1 and TRBJ2-3, with 13 bases matching TRBD2. CDR1 is SGHRS, CDR2 YFSETQ, per germline. J lost 5 bases, V lost 7 bases, and 10 bases had no gene match. This CDR3 region has 16 residues. The CDR3 coding sequence is TGCGCCAGCGGAGCCTCGACTAGCGGGAGGAAAGATACGCAGTATTTT. Translation gives CASGASTSGRKDTQYF.

On this clonotype itself: A junction end diverges from the germline sequence, so it may reflect a read error. The rearrangement joins TRBV12-3 or TRBV12-4 to TRBJ2-1; D is perhaps TRBD1 (5 bases). The CDR3 is made up of 15 amino acids. CDR3 in DNA: TGTGCCAGCAGAACACTATCGGTGCCTACAGGTGAGCATTTCTTC. Its translation: CASRTLSVPTGEHFF.

The chain uses TRBV6-2 or TRBV6-3 and TRBJ2-5, with D perhaps TRBD2 (5 bases). The V and J ends lost 4 bases and 2 bases respectively, with 14 bases between them. This CDR3 has 15 amino acids. The germline CDR1 and CDR2 sequences are MNHEY and SVGEGT. CDR3 sequence (DNA): TGTGCCAGCAGTTTCAACGACGGGATTCAAGAGACCCAGTACTTC. Translation gives CASSFNDGIQETQYF.

There are many counts of this clonotype. This chain links TRBV7-2 with TRBJ2-7, with 12 bases identical to TRBD2. Per germline, CDR1 SGHTA and CDR2 FQGNSA. After removal of 5 bases from V and 5 bases from J, the junction contained 10 bases not matched to a gene. The CDR3 is made up of 16 amino acids. CDR3 sequence: CASSPALAGGDNEQYF. The CDR3 nucleotides are TGTGCCAGCAGCCCCGCCCTAGCGGGGGGGGATAACGAGCAGTACTTC. The full variable domain, completed using reference TRBV7-2 and TRBJ2-7, is GAGVSQSPSNKVTEKGKDVELRCDPISGHTALYWYRQSLGQGLEFLIYFQGNSAPDKSGLPSDRFSAERTGGSVSTLTIQRTQQEDSAVYLCASSPALAGGDNEQYFGPGTRLTVT.

The rearrangement joins TRBV24-1 to TRBJ1-1, with D possibly matching TRBD1 (6 bases). Trimming removed 3 bases at V and 5 bases at J, with 9 bases between. The CDR3 covers 13 residues. Germline CDR1 and CDR2: KGHDR and SFDVKD. In DNA form, the CDR3 reads TGTGCCACCAGTGATCTCAGGGGTACTGAAGCTTTCTTT. Protein: CATSDLRGTEAFF.

This CDR3 is CASSISGQGLAEAFF. As DNA, the CDR3 is TGTGCCAGTAGTATATCGGGACAGGGGCTTGCTGAAGCTTTCTTT. The rearrangement joins TRBV19 to TRBJ1-1; TRBD1 aligns across 10 bases. Germline CDR1 LNHDA, CDR2 SQIVND (reference sequence). J was trimmed by 6 bases and V by 2 bases; bases with no gene match: 6. This CDR3 contains 15 residues.

This clonotype was detected a few times. The chain joins TRBV12-3 or TRBV12-4 to TRBJ1-2; 7 positions match TRBD1. The CDR3 covers 14 residues. V was pared by 4 bases and J by 5 bases, with 7 bases of the junction left unmatched. The CDR3 protein is CASSSAGQIYGYTF. CDR3 DNA: TGTGCCAGCAGTTCGGCGGGACAGATATATGGCTACACCTTC.

This clonotype appeared a few times. The CDR3 loop is CASGLAGYTDTQYF. The CDR3 nucleotides are TGTGCCAGCGGTTTAGCGGGGTACACAGATACGCAGTATTTT. This chain connects TRBV6-5 to TRBJ2-3; 8 nucleotides align to TRBD2. CDR3 size: 14 residues. V gave up 8 bases and J gave up 2 bases; unmatched junction bases: 6. Per the germline V gene, CDR1 is MNHEY and CDR2 is SVGAGI.

This clonotype appeared a few times. This sequence joins TRBV6-4 and TRBJ2-1; 11 bases are a match to TRBD2. The trim removed 0 bases at V and 6 bases at J, leaving 1 base unmatched. The V gene's germline CDR1 is MRHNA and CDR2 SNTAGT. The CDR3 runs to 15 residues. The CDR3 nucleotides read TGTGCCAGCAGTGACTCGCTAGCGGGAGGCAATGAGCAGTTCTTC. Translating gives CASSDSLAGGNEQFF.

This clonotype appeared once. The chain carries TRBV14 and TRBJ1-1; D call uncertain. Germline V gene data show CDR1 as SGHDN and CDR2 as FVKESK. CDR3 length: 13 amino acids. Trimming left V 6 bases short and J 5 bases short, with 13 bases between. In DNA, the CDR3 is TGTGCCAGCAGGGGAAACGGGAAGACTGAAGCTTTCTTT. Amino acids: CASRGNGKTEAFF.

This rearrangement joins TRBV20-1 to TRBJ1-1; TRBD1 aligns across 7 bases. This CDR3 contains 16 residues. CDR1 is DFQATT, CDR2 SNEGSKA, per germline (reference sequence). J gave up 6 bases and V 6 bases, and 19 bases lay outside the gene matches. In DNA form, the CDR3 reads TGCAGTGCACAACCTTTGGAGTCAGGGGGGTATGCTGAAGCTTTCTTT. Its protein is CSAQPLESGGYAEAFF.

This clonotype was seen many times. The chain carries TRBV7-9 and TRBJ1-4, with 8 nucleotides matching TRBD1. The germline CDR1 and CDR2 sequences are SEHNR and FQNEAQ (reference sequence). The CDR3 sequence is 13 residues long. The V segment lost 6 bases and the J segment 8 bases; nucleotides outside the gene matches: 5. DNA for the CDR3: TGTGCCAGCAGTAGCCGGGACAGGGAAAAACTGTTTTTT. Translated: CASSSRDREKLFF.

This chain links TRBV3-1 with TRBJ1-1; no clear D. The germline V gene encodes CDR1 LGHDT and CDR2 YNNKEL (reference sequence). The CDR3 is made up of 15 amino acids. V shed 4 bases and J shed 0 bases, with 12 bases lying between them. CDR3 in DNA: TGTGCCAGCAGCCCCTTGCTGGGGATGAACACTGAAGCTTTCTTT. Amino acid sequence: CASSPLLGMNTEAFF.

This clonotype appeared a few times. The V and J genes are TRBV20-1 and TRBJ2-5; D is possibly TRBD1 (6 bases). CDR1 is DFQATT, CDR2 SNEGSKA, per germline (reference sequence). The CDR3 extends over 14 amino acids. Trimming took off 2 bases at V and 1 base at J, with 11 bases between the two ends. The CDR3 sequence: CSARQMDSQETQYF. The CDR3 nucleotides are TGCAGTGCTAGACAGATGGACAGCCAAGAGACCCAGTACTTC.